Listed below are T cell receptor beta chains from one sample, sequenced in a study of blood T cell repertoires in COVID-19. Assay used: immunoSEQ multiplex PCR; TCRdb lists only in-frame clones, some missing. The sample records some 290,000 clones, approximately 90% being singletons. Sample: PBMCs or T cells enriched from blood (not recorded which). All receptors come from a woman between 35 and 50 years old with acute COVID-19. CDR3s include the opening cysteine and the closing phenylalanine or tryptophan. A D gene is named only where the DNA matches it firmly. The size field is filled for only some rows; it gives once, few, many or a size class.

>.|TRBJ2-3|.|TRBV6-6
CASSYLGQLTQYF
TGTGCCAGCAGTTACTTAGGACAGCTTACGCAGTATTTT
>TRBD1|TRBJ1-1|few|TRBV30
CAWSGRQGNTEAFF
TGTGCCTGGAGTGGACGACAGGGGAACACTGAAGCTTTCTTT
>TRBD1|TRBJ1-5|few|TRBV15
CATSENRRGLSNQPQHF
TGTGCCACCAGCGAAAATAGAAGGGGGCTTAGTAATCAGCCCCAGCATTTT
>TRBD1|TRBJ1-1|few|TRBV29-1
CSVEAQGANTEAFF
TGCAGCGTTGAGGCACAGGGGGCTAACACTGAAGCTTTCTTT
>.|TRBJ2-7|few|TRBV30
CAWTLGPYEQYF
TGTGCCTGGACACTAGGTCCCTACGAGCAGTACTTC
>TRBD2|TRBJ2-1|.|TRBV6-5
CASSYSLAGPYNEQFF
TGTGCCAGCAGTTACTCGTTAGCGGGGCCCTACAATGAGCAGTTCTTC
>.|TRBJ1-2|.|TRBV15
CATSPSANYGYTF
TGTGCCACCAGCCCTTCAGCTAACTATGGCTACACCTTC
>TRBD1|TRBJ2-1|.|TRBV5-1
CASSPGTGDLSYNEQFF
TGCGCCAGCAGCCCCGGGACAGGGGATCTCTCCTACAATGAGCAGTTCTTC
>.|TRBJ1-2|.|TRBV6-1
CASSESSGGAEYGYTF
TGTGCCAGCAGTGAGAGTAGTGGGGGGGCGGAATATGGCTACACCTTC
>.|TRBJ2-5|.|TRBV3-1/TRBV3-2
CASSRTGAEETQYF
TGTGCCAGCAGCCGGACGGGAGCGGAAGAGACCCAGTACTTC
>TRBD2|TRBJ2-2|once|TRBV5-4
CASSAPRAGGPGELFF
TGTGCCAGCAGCGCCCCCAGAGCGGGGGGGCCCGGGGAGCTGTTTTTT
>TRBD1|TRBJ1-6|.|TRBV30
CAWSAGQGNSPLHF
TGTGCCTGGAGTGCCGGACAGGGAAATTCACCCCTCCACTTT
>.|TRBJ2-7|.|TRBV6-6
CASRDTYEQYF
TGTGCCAGCCGGGACACCTACGAGCAGTACTTC
>TRBD1|TRBJ1-1|.|TRBV7-9
CASSPRTGGNTEAFF
TGTGCCAGCAGCCCACGGACAGGGGGGAACACTGAAGCTTTCTTT
>.|TRBJ2-5|many|TRBV11-2
CASSLDHFQVAEETQYF
TGTGCCAGCAGCTTAGATCATTTCCAAGTAGCGGAAGAGACCCAGTACTTC
>.|TRBJ1-1|.|TRBV11-2
CASSLGQKNTEAFF
TGTGCCAGCAGCTTAGGACAAAAGAACACTGAAGCTTTCTTT
>TRBD1|TRBJ2-7|.|TRBV29-1
CSVSKGGTYEQYF
TGCAGCGTTTCGAAAGGGGGCACCTACGAGCAGTACTTC
>.|TRBJ1-1|.|TRBV3-1/TRBV3-2
CASSQDSIGTEAFF
TGTGCCAGCAGCCAAGATTCGATCGGGACTGAAGCTTTCTTT
>TRBD1|TRBJ1-6|.|TRBV28
CASSSPRTGSSYNSPLHF
TGTGCCAGCAGTTCCCCTCGGACAGGGAGCTCCTATAATTCACCCCTCCACTTT
>.|TRBJ1-6|.|TRBV11-3
CASSLEGQGSSPLHF
TGTGCCAGCAGCTTAGAGGGGCAGGGATCGTCACCCCTCCACTTT
>TRBD1|TRBJ1-2|.|TRBV27
CASSLNRGRGGGYTF
TGTGCCAGCAGTTTAAACAGGGGCAGGGGTGGGGGCTACACCTTC
>TRBD1|TRBJ1-5|.|TRBV18
CASSFATGTNQPQHF
TGTGCCAGCTCATTCGCGACAGGGACGAATCAGCCCCAGCATTTT
>.|TRBJ1-2|.|TRBV14
CASSHLGRTDYGYTF
TGTGCCAGCAGCCATCTTGGACGGACTGACTATGGCTACACCTTC
>TRBD1|TRBJ1-1|.|TRBV27
CASSPGPGQGTTEAFF
TGTGCCAGCAGTCCGGGCCCGGGACAGGGGACCACTGAAGCTTTCTTT
>.|TRBJ1-6|.|TRBV10-3
CATNRDKGSPLHF
TGTGCCACTAACCGGGACAAGGGATCACCCCTCCACTTT
>.|TRBJ2-7|.|TRBV10-3
CAISGSEGYEQYF
TGTGCCATCAGTGGGTCGGAGGGCTACGAGCAGTACTTC
>.|TRBJ2-3|.|TRBV6-5
CASSSSEKDTQYF
TGTGCCAGCAGTTCGTCAGAAAAAGATACGCAGTATTTT
>TRBD2|TRBJ2-3|many|TRBV24-1
CATSDLPGRSLAGGNTQYF
TGTGCCACCAGTGATTTGCCGGGTCGAAGCCTAGCGGGAGGGAATACGCAGTATTTT
>TRBD1|TRBJ1-2|.|TRBV25-1
CASSERGTVYGYTF
TGTGCCAGCAGTGAACGGGGGACAGTCTATGGCTACACCTTC
>.|TRBJ1-1|.|TRBV7-9
CASSSFRVTEAFF
TGTGCCAGCAGCTCTTTTCGAGTCACTGAAGCTTTCTTT
>.|TRBJ2-7|.|TRBV27
CASSPNGAHYEQYF
TGTGCCAGCAGTCCGAACGGAGCTCATTACGAGCAGTACTTC
>TRBD2|TRBJ2-1|once|TRBV7-2
CASSLIGTSGAYNEQFF
TGTGCCAGCAGCTTAATAGGGACTAGCGGGGCCTACAATGAGCAGTTCTTC
>TRBD2|TRBJ2-3|.|TRBV5-6
CASSLYWAGADTQYF
TGTGCCAGCAGCTTGTATTGGGCGGGGGCAGATACGCAGTATTTT
>.|TRBJ2-3|.|TRBV28
CASSSGADTQYF
TGTGCCAGCAGTTCCGGGGCAGATACGCAGTATTTT
>.|TRBJ2-1|.|TRBV5-1
CASSLAPRSSYNEQFF
TGCGCCAGCAGCTTGGCTCCCCGGAGCTCCTACAATGAGCAGTTCTTC
>TRBD2|TRBJ2-3|.|TRBV5-1
CASSFGGVSGTDTQYF
TGCGCCAGCAGCTTCGGGGGGGTTTCAGGCACAGATACGCAGTATTTT
>TRBD1|TRBJ2-7|few|TRBV5-8
CASSYRQGYEQYF
TGTGCCAGCAGCTACCGACAGGGCTACGAGCAGTACTTC
>.|TRBJ2-3|.|TRBV7-9
CASSFQGTSTDTQYF
TGTGCCAGCAGCTTTCAGGGAACTAGCACAGATACGCAGTATTTT
>.|TRBJ2-3|.|TRBV11-1
CASSLWRGGSDTQYF
TGTGCCAGCAGCTTGTGGAGGGGGGGTTCGGATACGCAGTATTTT
>.|TRBJ2-3|.|TRBV24-1
CATSNFADTQYF
TGTGCCACCAGTAACTTTGCAGATACGCAGTATTTT
>.|TRBJ2-5|.|TRBV18
CASSHTPDRQETQYF
TGTGCCAGCTCGCACACCCCGGACAGACAAGAGACCCAGTACTTC
>TRBD2|TRBJ2-1|.|TRBV9
CASTVGGTRSNNEQFF
TGTGCCAGCACCGTTGGGGGGACTAGATCAAATAATGAGCAGTTCTTC
>.|TRBJ2-3|.|TRBV19
CASSILGTPSTDTQYF
TGTGCCAGTAGTATCCTCGGGACACCTAGCACAGATACGCAGTATTTT
>.|TRBJ2-7|.|TRBV2
CASEGTNDYEQYF
TGTGCCAGTGAGGGGACAAATGACTACGAGCAGTACTTC
>.|TRBJ2-4|.|TRBV28
CASSLRRGVAGVAKNIQYF
TGTGCCAGCAGTCTCCGGAGAGGTGTGGCAGGGGTAGCCAAAAACATTCAGTACTTC
>.|TRBJ1-1|.|TRBV7-3
CASSLTQNTEAFF
TGTGCCAGCAGCCTAACCCAGAACACTGAAGCTTTCTTT
>TRBD1|TRBJ2-7|.|TRBV30
CAWSVGQGPYEQYF
TGTGCCTGGAGTGTAGGACAGGGGCCCTACGAGCAGTACTTC
>TRBD1|TRBJ1-2|.|TRBV30
CAWNSGQGRRWGYTF
TGTGCCTGGAACAGCGGACAGGGCCGTCGATGGGGCTACACCTTC
>TRBD2|TRBJ2-1|.|TRBV4-2
CASSQVQRGANEQFF
TGTGCCAGCAGCCAAGTCCAGCGGGGGGCCAATGAGCAGTTCTTC
>.|TRBJ2-2|.|TRBV6-1
CASSARLRMNTGELFF
TGTGCCAGCAGTGCTAGACTGAGGATGAACACCGGGGAGCTGTTTTTT
>.|TRBJ2-5|.|TRBV14
CASSQVGAPGETQYF
TGTGCCAGCAGCCAGGTTGGGGCCCCCGGGGAGACCCAGTACTTC
>.|TRBJ1-2|.|TRBV2
CASSERTANYGYTF
TGTGCCAGCAGTGAGAGGACAGCTAACTATGGCTACACCTTC
>.|TRBJ1-4|.|TRBV6-1
CASSEGRVATNEKLFF
TGTGCCAGCAGTGAAGGCCGGGTTGCAACTAATGAAAAACTGTTTTTT
>.|TRBJ2-3|.|TRBV9
CASSVGVRRQFTDTQYF
TGTGCCAGCAGCGTAGGGGTTCGGAGGCAGTTCACAGATACGCAGTATTTT